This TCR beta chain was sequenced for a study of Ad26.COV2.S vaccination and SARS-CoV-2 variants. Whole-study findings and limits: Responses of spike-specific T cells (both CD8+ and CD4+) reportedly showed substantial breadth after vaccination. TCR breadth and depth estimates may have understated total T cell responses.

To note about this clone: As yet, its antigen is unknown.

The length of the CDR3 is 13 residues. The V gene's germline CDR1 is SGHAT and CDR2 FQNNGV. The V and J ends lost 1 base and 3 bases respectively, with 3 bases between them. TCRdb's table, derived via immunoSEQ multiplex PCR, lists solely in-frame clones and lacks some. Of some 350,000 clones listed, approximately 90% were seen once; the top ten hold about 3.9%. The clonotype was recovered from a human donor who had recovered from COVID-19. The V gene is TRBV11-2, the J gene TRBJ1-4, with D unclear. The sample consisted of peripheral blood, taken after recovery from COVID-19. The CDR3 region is CASSLGANEKLFF. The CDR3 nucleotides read TGTGCCAGCAGCTTAGGGGCTAATGAAAAACTGTTTTTT.